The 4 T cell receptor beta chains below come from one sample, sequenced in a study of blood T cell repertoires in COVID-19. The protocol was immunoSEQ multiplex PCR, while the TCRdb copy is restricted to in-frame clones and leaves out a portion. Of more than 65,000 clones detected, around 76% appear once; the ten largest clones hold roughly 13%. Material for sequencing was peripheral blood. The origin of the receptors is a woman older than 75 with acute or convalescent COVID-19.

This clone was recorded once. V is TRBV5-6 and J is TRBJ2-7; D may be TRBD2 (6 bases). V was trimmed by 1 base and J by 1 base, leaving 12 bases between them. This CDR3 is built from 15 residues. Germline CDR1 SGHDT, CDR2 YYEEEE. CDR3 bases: TGTGCCAGCAGCTTGTTCGGGGGTTCATCCTACGAGCAGTACTTC. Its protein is CASSLFGGSSYEQYF. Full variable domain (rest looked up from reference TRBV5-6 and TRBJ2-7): DAGVTQSPTHLIKTRGQQVTLRCSPKSGHDTVSWYQQALGQGPQFIFQYYEEEERQRGNFPDRFSGHQFPNYSSELNVNALLLGDSALYLCASSLFGGSSYEQYFGPGTRLTVT.

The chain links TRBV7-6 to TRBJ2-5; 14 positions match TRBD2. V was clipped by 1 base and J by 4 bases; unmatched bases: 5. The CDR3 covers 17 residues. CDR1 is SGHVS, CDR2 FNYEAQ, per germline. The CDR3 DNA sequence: TGTGCCAGCAGCTTAGTTTTTGGACTAGCGGGAGGAGAGACCCAGTACTTC. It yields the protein CASSLVFGLAGGETQYF.

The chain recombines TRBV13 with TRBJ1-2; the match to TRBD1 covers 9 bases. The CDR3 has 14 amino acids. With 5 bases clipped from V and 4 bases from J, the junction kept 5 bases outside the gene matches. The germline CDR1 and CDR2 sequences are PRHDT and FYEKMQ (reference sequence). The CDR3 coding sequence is TGTGCCAGCAGCATCGAGGACAGGGGCTATGGCTACACCTTC. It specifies CASSIEDRGYGYTF.

This chain's CDR3 is CASSASGWAGYEQYF. Written as DNA, the CDR3 is TGTGCCAGCAGCGCCAGCGGGTGGGCGGGTTACGAGCAGTACTTC. V gene TRBV9 combines with J gene TRBJ2-7, with D tentatively TRBD2 (6 bases). Germline V gene data show CDR1 as SGDLS and CDR2 as YYNGEE. The CDR3 extends over 15 amino acids. The V gene lost 3 bases and the J gene lost 4 bases, with 17 bases spanning the gap.